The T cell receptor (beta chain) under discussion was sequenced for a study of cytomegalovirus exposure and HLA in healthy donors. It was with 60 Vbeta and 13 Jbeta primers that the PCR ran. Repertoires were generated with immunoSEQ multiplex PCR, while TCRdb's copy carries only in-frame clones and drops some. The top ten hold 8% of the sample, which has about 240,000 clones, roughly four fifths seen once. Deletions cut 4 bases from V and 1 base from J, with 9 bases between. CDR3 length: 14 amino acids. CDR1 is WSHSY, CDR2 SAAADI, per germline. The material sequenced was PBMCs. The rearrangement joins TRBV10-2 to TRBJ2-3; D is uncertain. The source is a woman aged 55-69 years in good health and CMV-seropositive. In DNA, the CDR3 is TGCGCCAGCAGTGGAGGATATGGCACAGATACGCAGTATTTT. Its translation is CASSGGYGTDTQYF.